This T cell receptor beta chain was obtained from a study of CD8 T cells in Susac syndrome (dated by TCRdb to the late 2010s). Study-level background: Repertoire sequencing was used to test whether CD8+ T cell activation and differentiation in Susac syndrome was antigen driven. Clonality of the CD8+ T cell repertoire was compared between around 13 healthy donors, some 14 Susac syndrome patients and approximately 16 multiple sclerosis patients. Paper-wide results and their limitations: The study acknowledged that relatively few individuals were included in the TCR sequencing and HLA analysis.

Peripheral blood CD8+ and CD4+ T cells from healthy donors, Susac syndrome patients and multiple sclerosis patients were profiled using high-throughput TCR beta sequencing. The multiple sclerosis controls were treatment-naive patients whose relapsing-remitting disease, either stable or active, fulfilled the revised McDonald criteria. Bulk CD8+ and CD4+ T cells were purified by magnetic negative isolation, while CD8+ TEMRA cells were enriched using FACS. Blood was collected in EDTA tubes and processed within 24 hours, with PBMCs isolated through density gradient centrifugation. PBMCs intended for TCR sequencing were cryopreserved in liquid nitrogen and were subsequently thawed in a 37 degrees C water bath. The sorted or isolated CD4+, CD8+ and CD8+ TEMRA cells had a purity of 90% or higher. Including cysteine and phenylalanine, the CDR3 has 14 amino acids. The DNA shown is the 42-base CDR3, in frame from base 1. According to the germline V gene, CDR1 reads MGHRA and CDR2 reads YSYEKL. The junction shows trimming of 1 base on V and 8 bases on J, plus 12 bases between the germline ends.

RNA was extracted with the RNeasy kit and roughly 0.45 to 1 ug was reverse transcribed using random hexamers. The immunoSEQ multiplex PCR assay, covering 54 Vbeta and 13 Jbeta segments, was used to amplify TCR beta CDR3 regions. PCR amplification bias was corrected using a synthetic template baseline for primer optimization and computational correction. In the paper's pipeline: Reads were assigned to V, D and J genes according to IMGT and analyzed in immunoSEQ Analyzer, with only productive sequences retained. Clonality was calculated as one minus the Shannon entropy normalized by log2 of the number of productive unique sequences. Public and private clones were assessed among the 100 most prevalent clones of each patient and control. Susac-specific clones were defined as absent from healthy and MS cohorts, approximately 1,000 published viral clones and other ImmuneACCESS disease sequences. In TCRdb, the public reads were trimmed at Q25 with fastp and aligned with MiXCR, with productive beta chains retained. Entries are consolidated by CDR3 protein sequence, retaining the most common genes and DNA. V and J calls and clone size were set by TCRdb, not the authors. The sample table records around 130,000 distinct CDR3 sequences; around 91% of these occur just once. The leading ten clones occupy around 0.25% of the sample.

On this clonotype: There is no known antigen for this receptor. Base qualities are not at hand, and no much larger clone is one base apart.

Material: CD8+ T cells from PBMCs. Rearrangement joined TRBV4-1 to TRBJ2-1, with the identity of the D gene unclear. The sequence was obtained from a human donor with multiple sclerosis. For the CDR3, the sequence is CASSQAQGIHEQFF. The nucleotide sequence reads as follows: TGCGCCAGCAGCCAAGCCCAAGGGATCCATGAGCAGTTCTTC.